This section outlines one TCR beta chain sequence together with its context. TCRdb independently ran MiXCR on the RT-PCR reads; one entry per CDR3 protein. Of tens of thousands of distinct CDR3 sequences in the sample, 40% to 60% are singletons; the top ten hold 50% to 75%. This record comes from a study of patients and donors after allogeneic stem cell transplantation. The CDR3 loop spans 14 amino acids. V was clipped by 6 bases and J by 4 bases; unmatched bases: 7. Germline assignment: CDR1 SQVTM and CDR2 ANQGSEA. The chain carries TRBV29-1 and TRBJ1-5; 9 bases fit TRBD1. This clonotype originated in a human donor who was either an allogeneic HSCT recipient or a stem cell or donor lymphocyte infusion donor (not recorded which). It is not recorded whose cells these are; they may come from a transplant donor. The source material was blood, either unsorted or a sorted T cell fraction (not recorded which). The CDR3 region is CSVRTGEVNQPQHF. The CDR3, as DNA: TGCAGCGTCCGGACAGGGGAGGTGAATCAGCCCCAGCATTTT.